This TCR beta chain was documented in a study of CXCR3-negative and CXCR3-positive naive CD8 T cells. Study results and limitations: CD5 surface expression was similar among naive subsets, and TCR strength was estimated by inference from TRB CDR3 properties. Hydrophobicity of TRB CDR3s was greater in CXCR3-positive naive cells than in CXCR3-negative naive cells.

The CDR3 spans 14 residues. Germline-derived CDR1 and CDR2 are SGDLS and YYNGEE. Turning to this clonotype: Its antigen is still unknown.

TRB cDNA was prepared as libraries by UMI-labeled 5' RACE. TCRdb processed the 5' RACE reads again and assigns one entry to each CDR3 protein, with no DNA. This sample's table reports 46,000 or so distinct CDR3 sequences. V gene TRBV9 combines with J gene TRBJ1-1; TCRdb reports TRBD1, a call that lacks DNA to check it against. The source is a human donor in good health. Some clones in this sample may be carry-over from other donors' samples. Source material: naive CXCR3- CD8+ T cells from blood. Subset meaning: CD45RO-CCR7+CD27+CD95- naive CD8+ T cells lacking CXCR3 (TNR3-). The CDR3 spells CASSVDGGGTEAFF.